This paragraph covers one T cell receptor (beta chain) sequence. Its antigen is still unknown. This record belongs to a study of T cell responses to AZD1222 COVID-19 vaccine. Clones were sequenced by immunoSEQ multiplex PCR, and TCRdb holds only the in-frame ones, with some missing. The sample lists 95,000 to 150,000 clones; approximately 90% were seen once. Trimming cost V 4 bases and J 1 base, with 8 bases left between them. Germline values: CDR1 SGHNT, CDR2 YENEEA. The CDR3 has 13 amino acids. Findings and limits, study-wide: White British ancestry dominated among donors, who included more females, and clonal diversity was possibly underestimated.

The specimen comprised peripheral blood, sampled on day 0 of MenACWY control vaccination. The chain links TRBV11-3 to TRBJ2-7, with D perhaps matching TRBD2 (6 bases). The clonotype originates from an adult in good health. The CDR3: CASSSGGSYEQYF. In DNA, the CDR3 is TGTGCCAGCAGCTCAGGAGGGTCCTACGAGCAGTACTTC.